This paragraph reports one T cell receptor beta chain. Antigen specificity is unknown. Only in-frame clones appear in the TCRdb table, and some are missing; sequencing was by immunoSEQ multiplex PCR. Of 250,000 to 300,000 clones listed, almost 95% are singletons. This CDR3 contains 14 residues. Germline loops: CDR1 LGHDT, CDR2 YNNKEL (reference sequence). Trimming took 0 bases from V and 4 from J, leaving 9 bases between them. This sample is part of a study of T cell responses to AZD1222 COVID-19 vaccine. Notes on the study in general: Unmutated variant regions are reportedly targeted by nearly half of spike-specific TCRs. White British people made up most donors, females outnumbered males, and clonal diversity was possibly underestimated. At study baseline, merely roughly 6 AZD1222 recipients were seropositive. Spike-wide vaccine-associated CD4 TCRs dominated at 160-218 and 743-854.

The receptor was derived from an adult who received the AZD1222 COVID-19 vaccine. The J gene is TRBJ2-5, the V gene TRBV3-1 (or the pseudogene TRBV3-2); no clear D. Here the sequenced sample was peripheral blood, taken 28 days after the second AZD1222 dose. The CDR3 DNA follows: TGTGCCAGCAGCCAAGACATTGACGGAGAGACCCAGTACTTC. It specifies CASSQDIDGETQYF.